This TCR beta chain was captured by sequencing in a study of T-cell reconstitution after alpha-beta-depleted transplantation in children. Study-level findings and limits: After transplant, at about two months, alpha-beta T cells were reportedly derived from several hundred expanded graft clones. At one year after transplant, newly produced T cells mostly accounted for T-cell counts and diversity. Elevated TCRbeta diversity at day 60 was traced, in some patients, to surviving recipient T cells and thymic progenitors.

This clonotype appeared many times. Its antigen is undetermined. The length of the CDR3 is 17 residues. Germline V gene data show CDR1 as MGHRA and CDR2 as YSYEKL. Trimming removed 1 base at V and 3 bases at J, with 19 bases between. Researchers prepared the TCRbeta library using unique molecular identifiers, the study reports. MiXCR was run by TCRdb on the PCR reads, yielding one entry per CDR3 protein. This table has about 350,000 distinct CDR3 sequences, roughly 17% appearing once. This chain joins TRBV4-1 and TRBJ2-7; no definite D call. This receptor was taken from a male patient aged 2-15 years who had a stem cell transplant for acute lymphoblastic leukemia, so the T cells may come from the graft donor. The specimen was PBMCs, mostly from graft donor cells, collected 360 days after TCRalphabeta/CD19-depleted stem cell transplant. The CDR3 reads CASSQGMRVDRNYEQYF. The CDR3 DNA sequence: TGCGCCAGCAGCCAAGGGATGCGCGTAGACCGAAACTACGAGCAGTACTTC.